These T cell receptor beta chains were read from a single sample in a study of cytomegalovirus exposure and HLA in healthy donors. The table came from immunoSEQ multiplex PCR; TCRdb's copy has only in-frame clones and leaves some out. The sample lists approximately 130,000 clones; around 81% were seen once. Sequenced material: PBMCs. The receptors were gathered from a woman aged 40 to 50 in good health and CMV-seronegative. CDR3s leave out the opening cysteine and the closing phenylalanine or tryptophan.

CDR3 length	V gene	J gene	CDR3 protein
11	TRBV19	TRBJ2-3	ASSIGLANTQY
14	TRBV30	TRBJ2-3	AWSSGGAKVTDTQY
12	TRBV25-1	TRBJ2-1	ASTPPVRVNEQF
9	TRBV29-1	TRBJ2-5	SADLKETQY
12	TRBV28	TRBJ1-1	ASREGPQGTEAF
12	TRBV5-6	TRBJ1-2	ASSLVDSNYGYT
14	TRBV7-2	TRBJ2-3	ASSEVIASGGDTQY
11	TRBV27	TRBJ2-1	ASSPPGVGEQF
10	TRBV5-1	TRBJ2-7	ASSLSGCEQY
13	TRBV7-2	TRBJ1-2	ASSPRDSTNYGYT
12	TRBV30	TRBJ2-7	AWSVSEADYEQY
13	TRBV7-9	TRBJ1-4	ASSLDPTGVEKLF
10	TRBV27	TRBJ2-5	ASTSGRGEQY
14	TRBV7-9	TRBJ1-2	ASSYPDRGLNYGYT
13	TRBV4-1	TRBJ1-4	ASSLRDSINEKLF
14	TRBV9	TRBJ2-1	ASSFRIAGVYNEQF
12	TRBV5-1	TRBJ1-1	ASSRGGADTEAF
14	TRBV5-4	TRBJ2-7	ASSPRRTGASYEQY